These T cell receptor beta chains were read from a single sample in a study of blood T cell repertoires in COVID-19. Only in-frame clones appear in the TCRdb table, and some are missing; sequencing was by immunoSEQ multiplex PCR. This sample has roughly 210,000 clones, with 84% found just once. Specimen: peripheral blood. The receptors originated from a woman aged 80 or older with COVID-19, enrolled during active disease. CDR3s include the opening cysteine and the closing phenylalanine or tryptophan. Fields, in order: D gene, V gene, J gene, clone size, CDR3 DNA, CDR3 protein. D genes are given only for firm matches. Size is omitted from some rows. Given values are once, few, many or a class for expanded clones.

D: TRBD1; V: TRBV18; J: TRBJ1-2; size: .; DNA: TGTGCCAGCTCTCGTGGACAGGGCCTCTATGGCTACACCTTC; CDR3: CASSRGQGLYGYTF
D: .; V: TRBV3-1/TRBV3-2; J: TRBJ1-5; size: .; DNA: TGTGCCAGCAGCCAAGAACGGGGGGCGCGGGGATTACATCAGCCCCAGCATTTT; CDR3: CASSQERGARGLHQPQHF
D: .; V: TRBV30; J: TRBJ1-3; size: few; DNA: TGTGCCGCGGGGAAGCACGGAAACACCATATATTTT; CDR3: CAAGKHGNTIYF
D: TRBD1; V: TRBV6-1; J: TRBJ1-2; size: .; DNA: TGTGCCAGCAGTGAAGGGACAGGAAACCTCTATGGCTACACCTTC; CDR3: CASSEGTGNLYGYTF
D: .; V: TRBV5-1; J: TRBJ1-5; size: .; DNA: TGCGCCAGCAGCTACGACAGCTTCAATCAGCCCCAGCATTTT; CDR3: CASSYDSFNQPQHF
D: .; V: TRBV18; J: TRBJ2-5; size: .; DNA: TGTGCCAGCACAGGGACAAAAGAGACCCAGTACTTC; CDR3: CASTGTKETQYF
D: TRBD2; V: TRBV19; J: TRBJ2-5; size: .; DNA: TGTGCCAGTAGTATACCCGGTAGCGGGGGGGCCGGCCAAGAGACCCAGTACTTC; CDR3: CASSIPGSGGAGQETQYF
D: .; V: TRBV3-1/TRBV3-2; J: TRBJ1-1; size: .; DNA: TGTGCCAGCAGCCAAGGGGCAGGGGAAGCTTTCTTT; CDR3: CASSQGAGEAFF
D: .; V: TRBV3-1/TRBV3-2; J: TRBJ1-1; size: .; DNA: TGTGCCAGCAGCCAAGGGGGCGGATGGGGCACTGAAGCTTTCTTT; CDR3: CASSQGGGWGTEAFF
D: .; V: TRBV3-1/TRBV3-2; J: TRBJ1-1; size: .; DNA: TGTGCCAGCAGCTTCAGGGAGGGCACTGAAGCTTTCTTT; CDR3: CASSFREGTEAFF
D: .; V: TRBV5-5; J: TRBJ1-4; size: .; DNA: TGTGCCAGCAGCTTGAAACTTAATGAAAAACTGTTTTTT; CDR3: CASSLKLNEKLFF
D: .; V: TRBV6-5; J: TRBJ1-5; size: .; DNA: TGTGCCATTGACAGTGGGAATCAGCCCCAGCATTTT; CDR3: CAIDSGNQPQHF
D: TRBD2; V: TRBV7-2; J: TRBJ2-1; size: .; DNA: TGTGCCAGCAGCCAGGGAGGGTGGGGAAATGAGCAGTTCTTC; CDR3: CASSQGGWGNEQFF
D: .; V: TRBV12-3/TRBV12-4; J: TRBJ2-7; size: .; DNA: TGTGCCAGCAGTTTGGGGAGCTCCTACGAGCAGTACTTC; CDR3: CASSLGSSYEQYF
D: TRBD2; V: TRBV7-7; J: TRBJ2-2; size: .; DNA: TGTGCCAGCAGCCCGCTAGCGGGGGCCGCCGGGGAGCTGTTTTTT; CDR3: CASSPLAGAAGELFF
D: TRBD1; V: TRBV6-5; J: TRBJ1-1; size: .; DNA: TGTGCCACCAGCCGGACAGGGTACACTGAAGCTTTCTTT; CDR3: CATSRTGYTEAFF
D: .; V: TRBV18; J: TRBJ1-1; size: .; DNA: TGTGCCAGCTCACCACGACGGGAAATGGAAGCTTTCTTT; CDR3: CASSPRREMEAFF
D: TRBD2; V: TRBV2; J: TRBJ2-1; size: .; DNA: TGTGCCAGCAGTATAATAGCGGGGGGGTCCGGGAATGAGCAGTTCTTC; CDR3: CASSIIAGGSGNEQFF
D: .; V: TRBV6-1; J: TRBJ2-7; size: .; DNA: TGTGCCAGCCGCACCGGGACAACCTACGAGCAGTACTTC; CDR3: CASRTGTTYEQYF
D: .; V: TRBV5-1; J: TRBJ1-2; size: .; DNA: TGCGCCAGCAGCTTGAGACAGTTTTATGGCTACACCTTC; CDR3: CASSLRQFYGYTF
D: TRBD1; V: TRBV2; J: TRBJ1-2; size: once; DNA: TGTGCCAGTAAGGGACAGGGTCACTATGGCTACACCTTC; CDR3: CASKGQGHYGYTF
D: TRBD1; V: TRBV19; J: TRBJ2-1; size: .; DNA: TGTGCCAGTTCCGTACGGACAGGGTCCGGCGCCAATGAGCAGTTCTTC; CDR3: CASSVRTGSGANEQFF
D: .; V: TRBV7-9; J: TRBJ1-4; size: .; DNA: TGTGCCAGCAGCATCTCCGGGGGAGGCGGGAATGAAAAACTGTTTTTT; CDR3: CASSISGGGGNEKLFF
D: .; V: TRBV4-1; J: TRBJ2-2; size: .; DNA: TGCGCCAGCAGCCTGCGCCAACGGGGTGGGGAGCTGTTTTTT; CDR3: CASSLRQRGGELFF
D: .; V: TRBV7-8; J: TRBJ1-2; size: .; DNA: TGTGCCAGCAGCTTAGCTTATGAGTACTATGGCTACACCTTC; CDR3: CASSLAYEYYGYTF
D: TRBD1; V: TRBV5-4; J: TRBJ2-1; size: .; DNA: TGTGCCAGCAGCTTGGGGGGGACAGGCTCCTACAATGAGCAGTTCTTC; CDR3: CASSLGGTGSYNEQFF
D: TRBD1; V: TRBV4-2; J: TRBJ1-6; size: .; DNA: TGTGCCAGCAGCGGACAGGCCAACTCCTATAATTCACCCCTCCACTTT; CDR3: CASSGQANSYNSPLHF
D: .; V: TRBV4-1; J: TRBJ1-1; size: .; DNA: TGCGCCAGCAGCCAAGATCAGTGGCAGTCGTACACTGAAGCTTTCTTT; CDR3: CASSQDQWQSYTEAFF
D: .; V: TRBV24-1; J: TRBJ2-7; size: .; DNA: TGTGCCACCAGTGACCCCATCTCCTACGAGCAGTACTTC; CDR3: CATSDPISYEQYF
D: .; V: TRBV7-9; J: TRBJ2-1; size: .; DNA: TGTGCCAGCAGCTTAGGACAGCTTCTCTCCTACAATGAGCAGTTCTTC; CDR3: CASSLGQLLSYNEQFF
D: .; V: TRBV3-1/TRBV3-2; J: TRBJ1-2; size: .; DNA: TGTGCCAGCAGCCAAGGAGAGGCTGGGCAGGGGATATACGCGATTGGCTACACCTTC; CDR3: CASSQGEAGQGIYAIGYTF
D: TRBD2; V: TRBV2; J: TRBJ2-3; size: .; DNA: TGTGCCAGCTCCCCGGGCGGGGGTGGCACAGATACGCAGTATTTT; CDR3: CASSPGGGGTDTQYF
D: .; V: TRBV5-6; J: TRBJ2-5; size: .; DNA: TGTGCCAGCAGCTCTGGACAGCAAGAGACCCAGTACTTC; CDR3: CASSSGQQETQYF
D: .; V: TRBV29-1; J: TRBJ1-1; size: .; DNA: TGCAGCGTTGCCCCCAGCTATTCCTTCCAGGGAGGAGACACTGAAGCTTTCTTT; CDR3: CSVAPSYSFQGGDTEAFF
D: TRBD1; V: TRBV5-1; J: TRBJ1-5; size: .; DNA: TGCGCCAGCAGCCAACAGGGGGCTAGCAATCAGCCCCAGCATTTT; CDR3: CASSQQGASNQPQHF
D: .; V: TRBV18; J: TRBJ1-3; size: many; DNA: TGTGCCAGCTCACCACCGGACTTGTCTGGAAACACCATATATTTT; CDR3: CASSPPDLSGNTIYF
D: TRBD1; V: TRBV7-7; J: TRBJ2-3; size: .; DNA: TGTGCTAGCAGCCTACAGGGGAACACAGATACGCAGTATTTT; CDR3: CASSLQGNTDTQYF
D: .; V: TRBV5-1; J: TRBJ1-1; size: .; DNA: TGCGCCAGCAGCTTGGACAGGGTCTACACTGAAGCTTTCTTT; CDR3: CASSLDRVYTEAFF
D: TRBD2; V: TRBV19; J: TRBJ2-3; size: once; DNA: TGTGCCAGCTCCCGGACTAGCGGGGGAGTTAGCACAGATACGCAGTATTTT; CDR3: CASSRTSGGVSTDTQYF
D: .; V: TRBV7-8; J: TRBJ2-7; size: once; DNA: TGTGCCAGCAGCGAGGGACACTTCTACGAGCAGTACTTC; CDR3: CASSEGHFYEQYF
D: TRBD1; V: TRBV11-2; J: TRBJ2-1; size: .; DNA: TGTGCCAGCAGCTTCTTCCGGACAGGCAATGAGCAGTTCTTC; CDR3: CASSFFRTGNEQFF
D: .; V: TRBV7-9; J: TRBJ1-4; size: .; DNA: TGTGCCAGCAGCCACGGTGAAAAACTGTTTTTT; CDR3: CASSHGEKLFF
D: .; V: TRBV5-1; J: TRBJ1-2; size: .; DNA: TGCGCCAGCAGCGCCGTGACAACGGAAAGTGCTGGCTACACCTTC; CDR3: CASSAVTTESAGYTF
D: .; V: TRBV27; J: TRBJ1-5; size: .; DNA: TGTGCCAGCAGTTTATTACATAGCAATCAGCCCCAGCATTTT; CDR3: CASSLLHSNQPQHF
D: .; V: TRBV7-6; J: TRBJ2-5; size: .; DNA: TGTGCCAGCAGCTTACTTGGTGCTAGCGTGGAGACCCAGTACTTC; CDR3: CASSLLGASVETQYF